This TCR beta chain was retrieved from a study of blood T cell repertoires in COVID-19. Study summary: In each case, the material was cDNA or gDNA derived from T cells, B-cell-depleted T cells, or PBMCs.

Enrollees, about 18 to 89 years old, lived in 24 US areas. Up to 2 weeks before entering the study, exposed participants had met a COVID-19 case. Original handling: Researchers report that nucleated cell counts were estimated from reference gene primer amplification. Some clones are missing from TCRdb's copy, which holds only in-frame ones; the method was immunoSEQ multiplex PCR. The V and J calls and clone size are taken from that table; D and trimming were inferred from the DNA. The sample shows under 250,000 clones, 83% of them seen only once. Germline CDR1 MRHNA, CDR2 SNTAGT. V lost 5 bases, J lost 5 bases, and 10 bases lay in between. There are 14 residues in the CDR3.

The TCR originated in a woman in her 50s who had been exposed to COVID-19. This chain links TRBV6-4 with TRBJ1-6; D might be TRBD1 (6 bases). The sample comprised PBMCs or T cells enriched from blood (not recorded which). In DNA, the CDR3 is TGTGCCAGCAGTACCGGGACAAATAATTCACCCCTCCACTTT. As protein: CASSTGTNNSPLHF.